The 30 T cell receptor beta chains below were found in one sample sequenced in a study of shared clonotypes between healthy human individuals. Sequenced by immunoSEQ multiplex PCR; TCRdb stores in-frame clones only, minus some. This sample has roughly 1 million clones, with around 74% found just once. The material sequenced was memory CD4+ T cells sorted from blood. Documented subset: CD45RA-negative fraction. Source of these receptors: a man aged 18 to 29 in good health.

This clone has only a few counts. CDR3 DNA sequence: TGCGCCAGCAGCCCGGTGACTAGCGGCCGAGAGACCCAGTACTTC. As protein: CASSPVTSGRETQYF. The chain has TRBV5-1 and TRBJ2-5, with 9 bases lining up with TRBD2. CDR3 length: 15 amino acids. Germline V gene lookup returns CDR1 SGHRS and CDR2 YFSETQ. Trimming removed 4 bases from V and 4 bases from J; junction bases left unmatched: 8.

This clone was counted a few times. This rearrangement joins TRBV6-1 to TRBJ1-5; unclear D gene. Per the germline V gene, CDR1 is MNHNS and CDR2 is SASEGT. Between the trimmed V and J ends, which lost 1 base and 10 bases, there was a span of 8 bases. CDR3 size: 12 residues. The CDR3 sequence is CASSEVAGPQHF. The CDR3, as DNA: TGTGCCAGCAGTGAAGTTGCTGGTCCCCAGCATTTT.

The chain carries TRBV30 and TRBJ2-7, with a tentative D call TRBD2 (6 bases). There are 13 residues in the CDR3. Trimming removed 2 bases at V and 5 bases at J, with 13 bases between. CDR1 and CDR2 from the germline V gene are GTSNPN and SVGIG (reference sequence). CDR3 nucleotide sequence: TGTGCCTGGAGTCGACGGGAGTGGGACGAGCAGTACTTC. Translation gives CAWSRREWDEQYF.

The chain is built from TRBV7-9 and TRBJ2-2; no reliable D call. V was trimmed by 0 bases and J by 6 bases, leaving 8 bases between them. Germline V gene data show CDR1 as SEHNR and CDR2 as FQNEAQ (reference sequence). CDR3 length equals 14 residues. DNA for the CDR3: TGTGCCAGCAGCTTAGCCCCCGTCCCCGGGGAGCTGTTTTTT. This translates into CASSLAPVPGELFF.

The CDR3 nucleotides read TGCAGCGTTACGGACAGGGGCGTCTATGGCTACACCTTC. This gives the protein CSVTDRGVYGYTF. This chain links TRBV29-1 with TRBJ1-2; TRBD1 matches 9 bases. The trim removed 5 bases at V and 4 bases at J, leaving 5 bases unmatched. The CDR3 length is 13 residues. Germline CDR1 is SQVTM and CDR2 is ANQGSEA.

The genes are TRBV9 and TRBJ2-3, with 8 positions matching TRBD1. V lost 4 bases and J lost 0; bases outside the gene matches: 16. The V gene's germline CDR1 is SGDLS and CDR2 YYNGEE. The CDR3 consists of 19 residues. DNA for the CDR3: TGTGCCAGCAGCCCTTCATCGGGACAGGCGATCGCTAGCACAGATACGCAGTATTTT. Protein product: CASSPSSGQAIASTDTQYF.

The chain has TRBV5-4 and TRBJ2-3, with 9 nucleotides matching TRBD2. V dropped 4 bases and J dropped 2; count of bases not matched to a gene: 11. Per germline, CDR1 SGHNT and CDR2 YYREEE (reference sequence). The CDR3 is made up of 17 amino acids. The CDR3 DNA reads TGTGCCAGCAGCCTTGGATCTAGCGGGACATTCACAGATACGCAGTATTTT. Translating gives CASSLGSSGTFTDTQYF.

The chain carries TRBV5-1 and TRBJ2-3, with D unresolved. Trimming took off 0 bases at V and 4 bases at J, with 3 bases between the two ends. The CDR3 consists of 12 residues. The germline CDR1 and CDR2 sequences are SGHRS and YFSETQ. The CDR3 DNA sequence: TGCGCCAGCAGCTTGGCAGCAGATACGCAGTATTTT. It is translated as CASSLAADTQYF.

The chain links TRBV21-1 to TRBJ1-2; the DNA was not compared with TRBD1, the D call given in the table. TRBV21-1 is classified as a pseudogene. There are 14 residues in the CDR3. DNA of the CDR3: TGTGCCAGCAGCAAAGGGTCAGGGGAAAATGGCTACACCTTC. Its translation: CASSKGSGENGYTF.

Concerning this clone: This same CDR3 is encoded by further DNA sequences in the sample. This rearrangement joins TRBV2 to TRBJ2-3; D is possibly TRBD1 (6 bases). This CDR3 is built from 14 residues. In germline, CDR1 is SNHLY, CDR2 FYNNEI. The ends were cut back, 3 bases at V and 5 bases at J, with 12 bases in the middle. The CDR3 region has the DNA TGTGCCAGCAGTGAGCTGACAGGTTTAGATACGCAGTATTTT. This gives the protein CASSELTGLDTQYF. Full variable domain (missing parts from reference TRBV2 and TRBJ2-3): EPEVTQTPSHQVTQMGQEVILRCVPISNHLYFYWYRQILGQKVEFLVSFYNNEISEKSEIFDDQFSVERPDGSNFTLKIRSTKLEDSAMYFCASSELTGLDTQYFGPGTRLTVL.

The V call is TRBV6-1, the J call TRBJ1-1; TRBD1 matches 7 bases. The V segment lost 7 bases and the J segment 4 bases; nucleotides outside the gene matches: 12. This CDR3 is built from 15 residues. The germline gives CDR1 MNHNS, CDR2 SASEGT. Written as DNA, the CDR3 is TGTGCCAGCACCCGACTGGGCAGGGGGATCACTGAAGCTTTCTTT. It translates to CASTRLGRGITEAFF.

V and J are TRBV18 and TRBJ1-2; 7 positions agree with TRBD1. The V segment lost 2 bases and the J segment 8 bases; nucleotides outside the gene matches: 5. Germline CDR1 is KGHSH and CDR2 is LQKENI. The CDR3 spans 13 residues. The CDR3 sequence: CASSPIGQEGYTF. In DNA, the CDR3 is TGTGCCAGCTCACCAATAGGACAGGAAGGCTACACCTTC.

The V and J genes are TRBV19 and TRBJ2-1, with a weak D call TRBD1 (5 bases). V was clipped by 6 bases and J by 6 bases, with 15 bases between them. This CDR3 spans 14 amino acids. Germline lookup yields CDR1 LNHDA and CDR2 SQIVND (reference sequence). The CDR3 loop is CASRKLTESNEQFF. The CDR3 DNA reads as TGTGCCAGTAGGAAACTGACAGAGTCCAATGAGCAGTTCTTC.

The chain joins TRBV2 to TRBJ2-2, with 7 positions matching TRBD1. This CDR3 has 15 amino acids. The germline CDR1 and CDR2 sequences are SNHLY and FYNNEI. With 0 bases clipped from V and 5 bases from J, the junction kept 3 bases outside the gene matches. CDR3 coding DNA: TGTGCCAGCAGTGAAGCGGGGACAGTAACCGGGGAGCTGTTTTTT. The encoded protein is CASSEAGTVTGELFF.

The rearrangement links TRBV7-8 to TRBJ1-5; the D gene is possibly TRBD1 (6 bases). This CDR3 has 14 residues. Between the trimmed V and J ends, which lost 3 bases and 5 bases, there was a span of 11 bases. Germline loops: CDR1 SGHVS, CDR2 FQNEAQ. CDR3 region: CASSFLDRYQPQHF. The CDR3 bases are TGTGCCAGCAGCTTTCTGGACAGATATCAGCCCCAGCATTTT. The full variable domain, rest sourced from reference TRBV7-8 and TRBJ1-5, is GAGVSQSPRYKVAKRGQDVALRCDPISGHVSLFWYQQALGQGPEFLTYFQNEAQLDKSGLPSDRFFAERPEGSVSTLKIQRTQQEDSAVYLCASSFLDRYQPQHFGDGTRLSIL.

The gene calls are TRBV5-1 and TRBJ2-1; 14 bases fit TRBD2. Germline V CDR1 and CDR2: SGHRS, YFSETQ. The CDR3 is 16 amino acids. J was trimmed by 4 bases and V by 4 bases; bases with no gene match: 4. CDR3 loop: CASSPWTSGRYNEQFF. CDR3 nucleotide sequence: TGCGCCAGCAGCCCCTGGACTAGCGGGAGGTACAATGAGCAGTTCTTC.

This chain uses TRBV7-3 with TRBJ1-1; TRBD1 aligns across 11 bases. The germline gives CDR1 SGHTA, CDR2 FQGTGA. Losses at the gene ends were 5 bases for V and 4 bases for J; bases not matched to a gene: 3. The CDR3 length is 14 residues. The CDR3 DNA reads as TGTGCCAGCAGCACCGGACAGGGGGCCACTGAAGCTTTCTTT. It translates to CASSTGQGATEAFF.

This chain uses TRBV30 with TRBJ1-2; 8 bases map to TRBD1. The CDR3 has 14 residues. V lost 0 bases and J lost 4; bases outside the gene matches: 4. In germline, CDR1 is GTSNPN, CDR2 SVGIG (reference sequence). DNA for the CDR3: TGTGCCTGGAGTGTATTAGGACAGGGCTATGGCTACACCTTC. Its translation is CAWSVLGQGYGYTF.

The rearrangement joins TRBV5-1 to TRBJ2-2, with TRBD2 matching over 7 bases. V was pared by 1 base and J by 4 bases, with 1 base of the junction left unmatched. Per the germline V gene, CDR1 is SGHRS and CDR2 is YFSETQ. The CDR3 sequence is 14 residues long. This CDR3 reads CASSLREGTGELFF. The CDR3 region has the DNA TGCGCCAGCAGCTTGAGGGAGGGCACCGGGGAGCTGTTTTTT.

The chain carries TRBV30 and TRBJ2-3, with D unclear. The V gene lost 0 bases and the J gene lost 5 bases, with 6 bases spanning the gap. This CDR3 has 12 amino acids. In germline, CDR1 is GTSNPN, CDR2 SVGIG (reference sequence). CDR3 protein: CAWSVLGDTQYF. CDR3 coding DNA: TGTGCCTGGAGTGTACTCGGAGATACGCAGTATTTT. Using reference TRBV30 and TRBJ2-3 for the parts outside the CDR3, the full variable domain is SQTIHQWPATLVQPVGSPLSLECTVEGTSNPNLYWYRQAAGRGLQLLFYSVGIGQISSEVPQNLSASRPQDRQFILSSKKLLLSDSGFYLCAWSVLGDTQYFGPGTRLTVL.

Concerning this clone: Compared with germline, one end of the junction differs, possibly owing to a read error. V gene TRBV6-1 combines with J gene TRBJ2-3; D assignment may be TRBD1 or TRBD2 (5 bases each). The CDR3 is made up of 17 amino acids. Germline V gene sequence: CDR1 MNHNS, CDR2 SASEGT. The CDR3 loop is CASSDYSGTTSTYTQYF. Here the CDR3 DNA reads TGTGCCAGCAGTGACTATTCCGGGACCACGAGCACATATACGCAGTATTTT.

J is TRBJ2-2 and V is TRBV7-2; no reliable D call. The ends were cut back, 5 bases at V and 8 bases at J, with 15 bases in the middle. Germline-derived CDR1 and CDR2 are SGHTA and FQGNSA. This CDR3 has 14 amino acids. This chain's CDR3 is CASSPSGVRGELFF. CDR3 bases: TGTGCCAGCAGCCCCTCGGGCGTTCGGGGGGAGCTGTTTTTT.

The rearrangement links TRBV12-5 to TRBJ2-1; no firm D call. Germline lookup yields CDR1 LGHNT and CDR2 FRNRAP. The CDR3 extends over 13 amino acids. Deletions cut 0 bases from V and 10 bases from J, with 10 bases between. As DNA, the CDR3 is TGTGCTAGTGGTTTGGTACCCCCTTCGGAGCAGTTCTTC. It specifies CASGLVPPSEQFF.

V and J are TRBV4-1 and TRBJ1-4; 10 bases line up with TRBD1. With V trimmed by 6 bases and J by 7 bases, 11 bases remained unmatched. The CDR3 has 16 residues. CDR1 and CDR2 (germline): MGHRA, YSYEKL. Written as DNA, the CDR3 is TGCGCCAGCAGGGCATTTCCGGGACAGGGGACTGAAAAACTGTTTTTT. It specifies CASRAFPGQGTEKLFF.

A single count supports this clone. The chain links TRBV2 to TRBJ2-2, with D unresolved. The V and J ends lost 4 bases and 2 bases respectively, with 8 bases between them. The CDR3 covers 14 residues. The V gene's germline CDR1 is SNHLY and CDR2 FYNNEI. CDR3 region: CASSASFNTGELFF. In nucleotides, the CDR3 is TGTGCCAGCAGTGCCTCATTTAACACCGGGGAGCTGTTTTTT.

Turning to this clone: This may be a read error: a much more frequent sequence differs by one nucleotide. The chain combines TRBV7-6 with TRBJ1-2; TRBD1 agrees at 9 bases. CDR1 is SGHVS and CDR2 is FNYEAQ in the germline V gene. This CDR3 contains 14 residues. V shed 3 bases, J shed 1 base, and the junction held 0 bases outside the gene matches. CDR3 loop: CASSLGQGNYGYTF. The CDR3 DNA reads TGTGCCAGCAGCTTGGGACAGGGTAACTATGGCTACACCTTC.

CDR3 DNA sequence: TGTGCCAGCAGTGGACAGGGTTTCGGCGAGCAGTACTTC. Translation: CASSGQGFGEQYF. J is TRBJ2-7 and V is TRBV2, with 7 bases matching TRBD1. Unmatched junction bases numbered 6, after V lost 4 bases and J lost 6 bases. The CDR3 extends over 13 amino acids. Germline values: CDR1 SNHLY, CDR2 FYNNEI.

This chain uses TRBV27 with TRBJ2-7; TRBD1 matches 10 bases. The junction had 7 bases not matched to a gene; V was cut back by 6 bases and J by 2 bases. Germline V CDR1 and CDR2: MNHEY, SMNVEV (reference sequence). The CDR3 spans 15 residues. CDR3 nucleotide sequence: TGTGCCAGCAGGCTCAGGACAGGGGGACCCTACGAGCAGTACTTC. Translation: CASRLRTGGPYEQYF.

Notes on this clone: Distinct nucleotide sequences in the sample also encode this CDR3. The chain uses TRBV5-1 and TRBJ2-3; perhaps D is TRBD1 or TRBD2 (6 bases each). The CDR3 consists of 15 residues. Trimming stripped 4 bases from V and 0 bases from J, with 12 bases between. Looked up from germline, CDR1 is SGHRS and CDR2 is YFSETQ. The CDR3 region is CASSLGGRSTDTQYF. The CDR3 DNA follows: TGCGCCAGCAGCCTGGGGGGCAGGAGCACAGATACGCAGTATTTT. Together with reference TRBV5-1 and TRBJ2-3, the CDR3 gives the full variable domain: KAGVTQTPRYLIKTRGQQVTLSCSPISGHRSVSWYQQTPGQGLQFLFEYFSETQRNKGNFPGRFSGRQFSNSRSEMNVSTLELGDSALYLCASSLGGRSTDTQYFGPGTRLTVL.

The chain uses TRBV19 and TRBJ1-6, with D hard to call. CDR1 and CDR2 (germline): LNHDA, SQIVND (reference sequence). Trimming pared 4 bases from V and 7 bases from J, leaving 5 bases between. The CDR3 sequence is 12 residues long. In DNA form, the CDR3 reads TGTGCCAGTAGTAAACAGAATTCACCCCTCCACTTT. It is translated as CASSKQNSPLHF.